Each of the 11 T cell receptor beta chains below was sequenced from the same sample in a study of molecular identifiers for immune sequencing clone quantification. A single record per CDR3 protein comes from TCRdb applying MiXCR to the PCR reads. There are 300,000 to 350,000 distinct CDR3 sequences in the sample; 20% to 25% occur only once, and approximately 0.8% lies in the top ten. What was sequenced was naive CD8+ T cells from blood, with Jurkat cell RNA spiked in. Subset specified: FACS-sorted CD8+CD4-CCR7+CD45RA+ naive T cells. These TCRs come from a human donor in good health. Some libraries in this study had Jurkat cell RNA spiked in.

CDR3 DNA: TGTGCCAGCAGTTTATATCTGAGCACTGAAGCTTTCTTT. Its protein is CASSLYLSTEAFF. The chain is built from TRBV28 and TRBJ1-1; no reliable D call. The CDR3 runs 13 residues. Between the trimmed V and J ends, which lost 1 base and 4 bases, there was a span of 7 bases. The germline V gene encodes CDR1 MDHEN and CDR2 SYDVKM.

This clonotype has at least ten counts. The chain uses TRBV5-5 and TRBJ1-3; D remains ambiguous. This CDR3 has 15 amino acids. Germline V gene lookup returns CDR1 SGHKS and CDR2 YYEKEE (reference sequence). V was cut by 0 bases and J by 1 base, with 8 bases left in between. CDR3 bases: TGTGCCAGCAGCTTGGAGCGGGGATCTGGAAACACCATATATTTT. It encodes CASSLERGSGNTIYF.

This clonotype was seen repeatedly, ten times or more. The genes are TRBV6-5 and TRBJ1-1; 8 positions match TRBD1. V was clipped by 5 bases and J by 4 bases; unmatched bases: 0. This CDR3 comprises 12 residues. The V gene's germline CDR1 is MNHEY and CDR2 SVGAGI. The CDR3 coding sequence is TGTGCCAGCAGTACAGGGGGCACTGAAGCTTTCTTT. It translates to CASSTGGTEAFF.

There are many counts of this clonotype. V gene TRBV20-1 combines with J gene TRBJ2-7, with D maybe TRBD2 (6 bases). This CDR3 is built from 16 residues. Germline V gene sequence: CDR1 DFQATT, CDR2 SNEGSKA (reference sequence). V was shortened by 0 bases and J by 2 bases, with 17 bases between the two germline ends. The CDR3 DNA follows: TGCAGTGCTAGAGACCCGGGGGATTCGGGAACCTACGAGCAGTACTTC. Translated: CSARDPGDSGTYEQYF.

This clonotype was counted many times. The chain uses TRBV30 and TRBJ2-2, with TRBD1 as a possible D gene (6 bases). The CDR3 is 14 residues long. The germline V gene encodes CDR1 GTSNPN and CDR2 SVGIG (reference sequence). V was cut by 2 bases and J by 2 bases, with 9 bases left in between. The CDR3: CAWSKDSNTGELFF. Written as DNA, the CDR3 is TGTGCCTGGAGTAAGGACAGTAACACCGGGGAGCTGTTTTTT.

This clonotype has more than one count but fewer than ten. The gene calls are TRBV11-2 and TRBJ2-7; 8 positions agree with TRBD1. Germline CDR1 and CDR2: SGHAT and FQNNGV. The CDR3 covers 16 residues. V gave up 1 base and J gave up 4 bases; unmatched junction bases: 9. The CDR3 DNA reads TGTGCCAGCAGCTTAGTTGAGGGACAGGAGCATTACGAGCAGTACTTC. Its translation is CASSLVEGQEHYEQYF.

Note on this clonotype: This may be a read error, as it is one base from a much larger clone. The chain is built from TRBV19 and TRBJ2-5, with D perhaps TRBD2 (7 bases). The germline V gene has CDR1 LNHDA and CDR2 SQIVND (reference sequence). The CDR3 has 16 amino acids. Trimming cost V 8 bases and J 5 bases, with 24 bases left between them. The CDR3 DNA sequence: TGTGCCAGTGGTCCTATGGCGGGGGCCCGTAGGGAGACCCAGTACTTC. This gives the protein CASGPMAGARRETQYF.

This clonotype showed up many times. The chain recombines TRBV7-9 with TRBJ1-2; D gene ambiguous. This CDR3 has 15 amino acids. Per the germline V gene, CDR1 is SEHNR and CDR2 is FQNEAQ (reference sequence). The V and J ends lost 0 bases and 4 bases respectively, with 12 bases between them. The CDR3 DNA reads TGTGCCAGCAGCTTAGCGGTTGAGACCGTCTATGGCTACACCTTC. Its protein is CASSLAVETVYGYTF.

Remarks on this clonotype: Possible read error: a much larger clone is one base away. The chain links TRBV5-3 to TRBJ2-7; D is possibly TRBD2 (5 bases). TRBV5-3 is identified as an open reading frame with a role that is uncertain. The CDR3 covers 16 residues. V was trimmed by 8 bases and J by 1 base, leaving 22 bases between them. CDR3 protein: CASSGLGAGPSYEQYF. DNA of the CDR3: TGTGCCAGCAGCGGTCTAGGTGCGGGTCCTTCCTACGAGCAGTACTTC.

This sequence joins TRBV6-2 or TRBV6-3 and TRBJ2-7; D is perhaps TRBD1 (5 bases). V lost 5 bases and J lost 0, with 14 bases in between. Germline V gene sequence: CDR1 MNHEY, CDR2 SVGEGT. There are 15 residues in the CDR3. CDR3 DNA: TGTGCCAGCAGTCCGACCCTGACAGCCTCCTACGAGCAGTACTTC. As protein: CASSPTLTASYEQYF.

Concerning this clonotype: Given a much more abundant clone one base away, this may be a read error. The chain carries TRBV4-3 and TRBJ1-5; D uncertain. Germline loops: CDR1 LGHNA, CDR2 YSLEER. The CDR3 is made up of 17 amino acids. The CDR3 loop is CASSQELAQTSNRPQHF. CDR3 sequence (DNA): TGCGCCAGCAGCCAAGAACTGGCACAGACGAGCAATCGGCCCCAGCATTTT.